The clone carrying this TCR beta chain was detected only a few times. What it binds is not known. Library preparation for TCR beta used quantitative 5'-RACE with molecular barcodes. TCRdb ran MiXCR on the 5' RACE reads and lists one entry per CDR3 protein. The repertoire includes 240,000 or so distinct CDR3 sequences, about 9.1% of them detected once, and nearly 7% sits in the top ten. This specimen comes from a study of CD8 T cells in ankylosing spondylitis. General study points: What seemed typical of ankylosing spondylitis blood was a TCR beta motif built from roughly 8 highly homologous variants. There were earlier reports of some motif variants in reactive arthritis synovial fluid and blood. From matched ankylosing spondylitis synovial fluid, disease-linked clones were reportedly recovered at significantly enriched levels.

This sequence originates from a male donor with ankylosing spondylitis or in good health (not recorded which). Sequencing was done on a sample of blood, either unsorted or a sorted T cell fraction (not recorded which).

The CDR3 DNA reads as TGCAGCGTTGAAGGGGAGGGGTACAATGAGCAGTTCTTC. It encodes CSVEGEGYNEQFF. The chain uses TRBV29-1 and TRBJ2-1; TRBD2 aligns across 7 bases. The CDR3 sequence is 13 residues long. Germline values: CDR1 SQVTM, CDR2 ANQGSEA. Unmatched junction bases numbered 1, after V lost 1 base and J lost 4 bases.